These T cell receptor beta chains were read from a single sample in a study of blood T cell repertoires in COVID-19. Sequencing was performed with immunoSEQ multiplex PCR; in TCRdb, only in-frame clones are kept and a portion is missing. Found here are about 34,000 clones, roughly 80% of them singletons; the top ten hold about 14%. Input material: peripheral blood. These receptors were obtained from a man older than 75 with active or convalescent COVID-19. The conserved cysteine and the conserved F or W are not part of the CDR3 here. Each record gives: clone size, V gene, J gene, CDR3 protein. The listing skips clone size in some rows; elsewhere it reads once, few, many or a size class.

.	TRBV6-5	TRBJ2-3	ASKLGAGTDTQY
.	TRBV7-9	TRBJ2-1	ASSLLALNEQF
medium-sized	TRBV4-1	TRBJ2-7	ASSQVGGLDEQY
once	TRBV24-1	TRBJ2-5	ATSDFSQSDRVDGETQY
.	TRBV11-2	TRBJ2-3	ASSLELEGADTQY
.	TRBV9	TRBJ2-1	ASSVGGEDYSYNEQF
.	TRBV11-2	TRBJ2-1	ASSGIAGGGNEQF
once	TRBV19	TRBJ2-3	ASSIQTSGRIGDTQY
.	TRBV9	TRBJ1-6	ASSVDSGTSNSPLH
.	TRBV11-3	TRBJ2-7	ASRYRDSSYEQY
.	TRBV5-4	TRBJ2-4	ASSLGRGAENIQY
.	TRBV21-1	TRBJ2-7	ASSKFGGDEQY
.	TRBV7-3	TRBJ2-1	ASSSSGQGGYNEQF
.	TRBV16	TRBJ2-5	ASSQSAGPETQY
.	TRBV6-5	TRBJ1-1	ASSYSPGESTEAF
once	TRBV3-1/TRBV3-2	TRBJ2-5	ASSLGQGMFETQY
.	TRBV28	TRBJ2-7	ATGSGGGDEQY
.	TRBV5-6	TRBJ2-7	ASSLAGTGVHEQY
once	TRBV2	TRBJ1-6	ASSYYTHLH
.	TRBV6-6	TRBJ2-7	ASCRQGDYEQY
.	TRBV5-6	TRBJ1-6	ASSLGGQGANSPLH
.	TRBV13	TRBJ2-5	ASSPRGWETQY
.	TRBV28	TRBJ2-7	ASSPLLVFSVQY
.	TRBV3-1/TRBV3-2	TRBJ2-3	ASSQDEASGRASLFTDTQY
.	TRBV18	TRBJ2-5	ASSPQGRETQY
.	TRBV4-1	TRBJ2-7	ASSQDLGRPPGQY
.	TRBV5-1	TRBJ2-7	ASSSSGTGSSEQY
.	TRBV6-5	TRBJ2-2	ASSYGHSNTGELF
.	TRBV7-2	TRBJ1-2	ASSPRTAAIQNYGYT
once	TRBV5-6	TRBJ1-1	ASSLISGEAF
.	TRBV29-1	TRBJ1-2	SVGREGNYGYT
.	TRBV6-5	TRBJ2-7	ASSYYGTTDPEQY
few	TRBV7-7	TRBJ1-4	ASSETAATNEKLF
few	TRBV28	TRBJ1-2	ASSPSLVRSGGYT
.	TRBV4-3	TRBJ1-2	ASSQEEGNYGYT
.	TRBV6-1	TRBJ1-5	ASSEGQFNQPQH
.	TRBV3-1/TRBV3-2	TRBJ2-1	ASRTLAAPHNEQF
.	TRBV28	TRBJ1-1	ATKGDRDSMNTEAF
.	TRBV6-1	TRBJ2-3	ASSEVKLARSTDTQY